This is a list of T cell receptor beta chains from one sample in a study of blood T cell repertoires in COVID-19. Produced via immunoSEQ multiplex PCR; TCRdb's table is partial and in-frame only. The sample lists about 73,000 clones; roughly 80% were seen once. Sequencing input: peripheral blood. These receptors were collected from a woman aged 60-70 years with acute or convalescent COVID-19. Each CDR3 is given with its conserved first and last residue. A D gene is named only where the DNA matches it firmly. Not all rows give a size; the values are once, few, many and, for expanded clones, a class.

cdr3_aa	cdr3_nt	d_call	clone_size	v_call	j_call	cdr3_length
CAITSGTGGSLQYF	TGTGCCATCACCTCCGGGACAGGGGGATCGTTGCAGTACTTC	TRBD1	.	TRBV10-3	TRBJ2-7	14
CASSPHSHNQPQHF	TGCGCCAGCAGCCCCCACAGTCACAATCAGCCCCAGCATTTT	.	.	TRBV5-1	TRBJ1-5	14
CASSADRERGNTIYF	TGTGCCAGCAGCGCGGACAGGGAGCGCGGAAACACCATATATTTT	TRBD1	few	TRBV4-2	TRBJ1-3	15
CASSVEAAGGYGYTF	TGTGCCAGCAGCGTAGAAGCGGCAGGGGGCTATGGCTACACCTTC	TRBD1	.	TRBV9	TRBJ1-2	15
CASSLDRDYGYTF	TGTGCCAGCAGTTTAGACAGGGACTATGGCTACACCTTC	.	.	TRBV12-3/TRBV12-4	TRBJ1-2	13
CASSLSGPNTEAFF	TGCGCCAGCAGCTTATCAGGGCCCAACACTGAAGCTTTCTTT	.	.	TRBV5-1	TRBJ1-1	14
CASSLRTGPGELFF	TGTGCCAGCAGCCTACGGACAGGCCCCGGGGAGCTGTTTTTT	TRBD1	once	TRBV6-6	TRBJ2-2	14
CASSQAPGSNTEAFF	TGTGCCAGCAGCCAAGCCCCCGGGTCGAACACTGAAGCTTTCTTT	.	.	TRBV3-1/TRBV3-2	TRBJ1-1	15
CASSSAGGNYGYTF	TGTGCCAGCAGCTCCGCGGGGGGTAACTATGGCTACACCTTC	.	.	TRBV7-9	TRBJ1-2	14
CASSPWGGLYNEQFF	TGTGCCAGCAGCCCCTGGGGGGGTCTCTACAATGAGCAGTTCTTC	TRBD2	.	TRBV7-2	TRBJ2-1	15
CASALGGTNEKLFF	TGCGCCAGCGCGCTCGGGGGGACTAATGAAAAACTGTTTTTT	.	.	TRBV5-1	TRBJ1-4	14
CASSMARLTNEAFF	TGTGCCAGTAGTATGGCGCGGCTAACAAATGAAGCTTTCTTT	.	.	TRBV19	TRBJ1-1	14
CASSVDGGTQETQYF	TGTGCCAGCAGCGTAGACGGGGGGACCCAAGAGACCCAGTACTTC	TRBD2	.	TRBV9	TRBJ2-5	15
CASRLGGRGETQYF	TGTGCAAGTCGCTTAGGTGGGCGGGGGGAGACCCAGTACTTC	.	.	TRBV12-2	TRBJ2-5	14
CASRQLAGGSYEQYF	TGTGCCAGCAGGCAGTTAGCGGGGGGGAGCTACGAGCAGTACTTC	TRBD2	.	TRBV4-2	TRBJ2-7	15
CATSREGPGPYEQYF	TGTGCCACCAGCAGAGAGGGGCCGGGCCCCTACGAGCAGTACTTC	.	.	TRBV15	TRBJ2-7	15
CASSPGANTEAFF	TGTGCCAGCTCACCAGGGGCAAACACTGAAGCTTTCTTT	.	once	TRBV18	TRBJ1-1	13
CASSLRAVGPTDTQYF	TGCGCCAGCAGCTTGAGAGCTGTGGGCCCGACAGATACGCAGTATTTT	.	.	TRBV5-1	TRBJ2-3	16
CASSPRQGVGYTF	TGTGCCAGCAGCCCCCGACAGGGTGTAGGCTACACCTTC	TRBD1	once	TRBV7-2	TRBJ1-2	13
CASSPTGGDYGYTF	TGTGCCAGCAGCCCGACAGGGGGCGACTATGGCTACACCTTC	TRBD1	few	TRBV9	TRBJ1-2	14
CASSTHRGQNSPLHF	TGTGCCAGCAGCACCCACAGGGGGCAGAATTCACCCCTCCACTTT	TRBD1	few	TRBV3-1/TRBV3-2	TRBJ1-6	15
CASSIRQDTEAFF	TGTGCCAGCAGCATTAGACAGGACACTGAAGCTTTCTTT	.	.	TRBV7-8	TRBJ1-1	13
CASSLAGVTDTQYF	TGTGCCAGCAGTCTAGCGGGGGTTACAGATACGCAGTATTTT	TRBD2	.	TRBV6-5	TRBJ2-3	14
CASSLPGHRGGELFF	TGCGCCAGCAGCTTACCAGGCCACCGTGGGGGGGAGCTGTTTTTT	.	.	TRBV5-1	TRBJ2-2	15
CASSLGPASTDTQYF	TGTGCCAGCAGCCTGGGCCCGGCTAGCACAGATACGCAGTATTTT	.	.	TRBV9	TRBJ2-3	15
CASSIDYSGGRNEQFF	TGTGCCAGTAGTATAGATTATAGCGGTGGGAGGAATGAGCAGTTCTTC	.	.	TRBV19	TRBJ2-1	16
CASSLDSSGDNEQFF	TGTGCCAGCAGCTTGGACTCTAGCGGCGACAATGAGCAGTTCTTC	TRBD2	.	TRBV5-4	TRBJ2-1	15
CATSPRQGSYGYTF	TGTGCCACCAGCCCCCGGCAGGGAAGCTATGGCTACACCTTC	.	.	TRBV15	TRBJ1-2	14
CASRIRGTGELFF	TGTGCCAGCAGAATTAGGGGGACCGGGGAGCTGTTTTTT	.	.	TRBV3-1/TRBV3-2	TRBJ2-2	13
CASSYSGAFSGNTIYF	TGTGCCAGCAGTTACTCGGGAGCATTCTCTGGAAACACCATATATTTT	.	.	TRBV6-5	TRBJ1-3	16
CASSAGGPNNSPLHF	TGCGCCAGCAGTGCGGGAGGACCGAATAATTCACCCCTCCACTTT	.	few	TRBV10-1	TRBJ1-6	15
CASSLQTGFNEKLFF	TGTGCCAGTAGTCTTCAGACAGGGTTTAATGAAAAACTGTTTTTT	TRBD1	.	TRBV19	TRBJ1-4	15
CASSRLLAGSYEQYF	TGCGCCAGCAGCCGCCTCCTAGCGGGCTCCTACGAGCAGTACTTC	TRBD2	.	TRBV4-1	TRBJ2-7	15
CASSLAEGGYGYTF	TGCGCCAGCAGCTTGGCGGAAGGCGGCTATGGCTACACCTTC	.	.	TRBV5-1	TRBJ1-2	14
CASSTGDGVYNEQFF	TGTGCCAGTAGTACGGGGGACGGGGTATACAATGAGCAGTTCTTC	.	.	TRBV19	TRBJ2-1	15
CASSISGISNEKLFF	TGTGCCAGTAGTATATCGGGGATCTCTAATGAAAAACTGTTTTTT	.	once	TRBV19	TRBJ1-4	15
CASSPWGQPSAGANVLTF	TGTGCCAGCAGTCCCTGGGGACAGCCTTCGGCTGGGGCCAACGTCCTGACTTTC	TRBD1	.	TRBV27	TRBJ2-6	18
CASSVVGTTHYGYTF	TGTGCCAGCAGCGTAGTGGGGACAACCCACTATGGCTACACCTTC	.	.	TRBV9	TRBJ1-2	15
CASSPGSTNTEAFF	TGTGCCAGCAGCCCCGGGTCCACGAACACTGAAGCTTTCTTT	.	.	TRBV7-3	TRBJ1-1	14
CASSAHSAGEQYF	TGTGCCAGCAGTGCACATTCAGCGGGGGAGCAGTACTTC	TRBD2	.	TRBV9	TRBJ2-7	13
CASSLRHRVGDQPQHF	TGTGCCAGCAGCTTACGTCACAGGGTCGGGGATCAGCCCCAGCATTTT	.	.	TRBV7-9	TRBJ1-5	16
CASSVGSGTYNEQFF	TGTGCCAGCAGCGTAGGCAGCGGCACCTACAATGAGCAGTTCTTC	.	.	TRBV9	TRBJ2-1	15
CATLPETGYGYTF	TGTGCCACCCTGCCCGAGACAGGGTATGGCTACACCTTC	TRBD1	.	TRBV24-1	TRBJ1-2	13
CASSGQGGGYTF	TGTGCCAGCAGTGGACAGGGCGGAGGCTACACCTTC	TRBD1	.	TRBV2	TRBJ1-2	12
CASSLDGETQYF	TGTGCCAGCAGCTTGGATGGGGAGACGCAGTATTTT	.	.	TRBV5-5	TRBJ2-3	12
CASSPTGDQPQHF	TGTGCCAGCTCACCCACAGGGGATCAGCCCCAGCATTTT	TRBD1	once	TRBV18	TRBJ1-5	13
CASSQGLVGLIDEQFF	TGTGCCAGCAGCCAAGGACTAGTTGGTTTGATCGATGAGCAGTTCTTC	.	.	TRBV3-1/TRBV3-2	TRBJ2-1	16
CASSLEARPFSTDTQYF	TGTGCCAGCAGCTTAGAGGCCAGGCCTTTTAGCACAGATACGCAGTATTTT	.	.	TRBV7-6	TRBJ2-3	17
CASSLNGQGFTEAFF	TGCGCCAGCAGCTTAAACGGACAGGGTTTCACTGAAGCTTTCTTT	TRBD1	.	TRBV5-1	TRBJ1-1	15
CASSLARGSSLSYNSPLHF	TGTGCCAGCAGCTTAGCGCGGGGGAGTTCCCTCTCCTATAATTCACCCCTCCACTTT	.	.	TRBV7-9	TRBJ1-6	19